The 12 T cell receptor beta chains below all came from one sample that was sequenced in a study of T-cell reconstitution after alpha-beta-depleted transplantation in children. TCRbeta library preparation incorporated unique molecular identifiers. TCRdb redid the calling of the PCR reads with MiXCR, one entry per CDR3 protein. This sample has about 830,000 distinct CDR3 sequences; roughly 15% occur once, and the top ten carry approximately 5%. Here the sequenced sample was PBMCs, mostly from graft donor cells, taken 360 days after TCRalphabeta/CD19-depleted stem cell transplant. The receptors come from a male patient under 18 who had a stem cell transplant for acute lymphoblastic leukemia, so the T cells may come from the graft donor.

This chain connects TRBV11-2 to TRBJ2-1; no reliable D call. The CDR3 spans 16 residues. Trimming pared 1 base from V and 7 bases from J, leaving 17 bases between. From germline, CDR1 is SGHAT and CDR2 FQNNGV. The CDR3 sequence is CASSLVSRVLGNEQFF. CDR3 coding DNA: TGTGCCAGCAGCTTAGTGAGCAGAGTTTTAGGGAATGAGCAGTTCTTC.

The V call is TRBV28, the J call TRBJ2-7; the match to TRBD2 covers 7 bases. CDR1 and CDR2 (germline): MDHEN, SYDVKM. With 9 bases clipped from V and 0 bases from J, the junction kept 5 bases outside the gene matches. The CDR3 consists of 13 residues. This CDR3 reads CASKLAPSYEQYF. For the CDR3, the DNA is TGTGCCAGTAAACTAGCGCCCTCCTACGAGCAGTACTTC.

This clonotype was counted between two and nine times. The chain couples TRBV28 to TRBJ1-2, with TRBD1 matching over 10 bases. Germline assignment: CDR1 MDHEN and CDR2 SYDVKM. The junction had 8 bases not matched to a gene; V was cut back by 5 bases and J by 5 bases. This CDR3 is built from 15 residues. As DNA, the CDR3 is TGTGCCAGCAGTGACCCGACAGGGGGCAAGTATGGCTACACCTTC. It encodes CASSDPTGGKYGYTF.

This clonotype has only a few counts. The gene calls are TRBV11-2 and TRBJ2-1, with D maybe TRBD2 (5 bases). The CDR3 is made up of 16 amino acids. Germline assignment: CDR1 SGHAT and CDR2 FQNNGV. V dropped 6 bases and J dropped 0 bases, with 15 bases sitting between them. The CDR3 protein is CASRVWVGSSYNEQFF. The CDR3 bases are TGTGCCAGCAGGGTTTGGGTGGGGAGCTCCTACAATGAGCAGTTCTTC.

The chain joins TRBV29-1 to TRBJ2-2; TRBD2 aligns across 7 bases. This CDR3 comprises 13 residues. V shed 6 bases and J 3 bases; nucleotides not matched to a gene: 4. Germline values: CDR1 SQVTM, CDR2 ANQGSEA. CDR3 residues: CSVGTIYTGELFF. CDR3 nucleotides: TGCAGCGTGGGGACTATTTACACCGGGGAGCTGTTTTTT.

This rearrangement joins TRBV5-6 to TRBJ2-2; TRBD1 matches at 8 bases. V gave up 5 bases and J gave up 4 bases; unmatched junction bases: 7. The length of the CDR3 is 15 residues. Per germline, CDR1 SGHDT and CDR2 YYEEEE. The CDR3: CASRQTGGRTGELFF. In nucleotides, the CDR3 is TGTGCCAGCAGACAAACAGGGGGACGCACCGGGGAGCTGTTTTTT.

V gene TRBV25-1 combines with J gene TRBJ2-5, with D perhaps TRBD1 or TRBD2 (5 bases each). The CDR3 has 15 amino acids. Trimming stripped 0 bases from V and 4 bases from J, with 12 bases between. Germline CDR1 is MGHDK and CDR2 is SYGVNS. The CDR3 DNA sequence: TGTGCCAGCAGTGAATATGTTGGGGCGGGAGAGACCCAGTACTTC. It yields the protein CASSEYVGAGETQYF.

This clonotype was seen a handful of times. The rearrangement uses TRBV6-1 and TRBJ2-3; TRBD1 is a possible D gene (7 bases). This CDR3 is 15 amino acids long. Trimming took off 7 bases at V and 1 base at J, with 15 bases between the two ends. Germline values: CDR1 MNHNS, CDR2 SASEGT. The chain's CDR3 is CASNGGGYGTDTQYF. The DNA of the CDR3 is TGTGCCAGCAACGGAGGGGGCTACGGCACAGATACGCAGTATTTT.

This chain links TRBV6-5 with TRBJ1-1; TRBD1 is a possible D gene (5 bases). The CDR3 is 15 amino acids. CDR1 and CDR2 from the germline V gene are MNHEY and SVGAGI. Deletions cut 4 bases from V and 1 base from J, with 13 bases between. As DNA, the CDR3 is TGTGCCAGCAGTTGGTTCGGGGCGGGGAACACTGAAGCTTTCTTT. It specifies CASSWFGAGNTEAFF.

This clonotype was counted many times. The chain has TRBV20-1 and TRBJ1-1; D is ambiguous. Germline V CDR1 and CDR2: DFQATT, SNEGSKA (reference sequence). Trimming pared 3 bases from V and 6 bases from J, leaving 8 bases between. This CDR3 is 11 amino acids long. The CDR3 region is CSASEGAEAFF. The CDR3 DNA is TGCAGTGCTAGCGAAGGAGCTGAAGCTTTCTTT.

The chain links TRBV4-1 to TRBJ1-2; 7 bases agree with TRBD1. Germline values: CDR1 MGHRA, CDR2 YSYEKL. The CDR3 is 14 residues long. Trimming removed 2 bases from V and 3 bases from J; junction bases left unmatched: 3. CDR3 coding DNA: TGCGCCAGCAGCCAATTTGGGACAGACTATGGCTACACCTTC. Amino acids: CASSQFGTDYGYTF.

The chain has TRBV5-6 and TRBJ1-5; D is possibly TRBD1 (5 bases). Trimming removed 0 bases at V and 7 bases at J, with 11 bases between. This CDR3 spans 14 amino acids. Germline V CDR1 and CDR2: SGHDT, YYEEEE. CDR3 nucleotide sequence: TGTGCCAGCAGCTTGGACGGGGCCGGGCAGCCCCAGCATTTT. It is translated as CASSLDGAGQPQHF.